A selection of T cell receptor beta chains follows, all from one sample in a study of blood T cell repertoires in COVID-19. Repertoires were generated with immunoSEQ multiplex PCR, while TCRdb's copy carries only in-frame clones and drops some. The sample lists approximately 78,000 clones, 90% to 95% occurring once. Sequenced input: peripheral blood. These TCRs come from a man aged 45-65 years with COVID-19, enrolled during active disease. Both conserved end residues are part of each CDR3. Fields, in order: J gene, D gene, V gene, CDR3 protein. The D gene is left open where the match is weak.

j_call: TRBJ1-1; d_call: .; v_call: TRBV11-1; cdr3_aa: CASSARPAANTEAFF
j_call: TRBJ2-1; d_call: .; v_call: TRBV21-1; cdr3_aa: CASSKLGERQFF
j_call: TRBJ2-6; d_call: TRBD1; v_call: TRBV5-1; cdr3_aa: CASSSDRPGANVLTF
j_call: TRBJ1-6; d_call: TRBD1; v_call: TRBV28; cdr3_aa: CASSSTSGTGSPLHF
j_call: TRBJ2-2; d_call: TRBD2; v_call: TRBV18; cdr3_aa: CASSPPAASGRSGELFF
j_call: TRBJ1-3; d_call: .; v_call: TRBV3-1/TRBV3-2; cdr3_aa: CASSQDTGLGNTIYF
j_call: TRBJ2-1; d_call: TRBD1; v_call: TRBV11-2; cdr3_aa: CASSSTGTEAYNEQFF
j_call: TRBJ2-1; d_call: TRBD2; v_call: TRBV4-1; cdr3_aa: CASSQVVGTTYNEQFF
j_call: TRBJ1-3; d_call: .; v_call: TRBV29-1; cdr3_aa: CSVTTEYRNTIYF
j_call: TRBJ2-1; d_call: TRBD1; v_call: TRBV6-6; cdr3_aa: CASSDGTGAHNEQFF
j_call: TRBJ2-1; d_call: .; v_call: TRBV2; cdr3_aa: CASTRQVSYNEQFF
j_call: TRBJ2-7; d_call: TRBD2; v_call: TRBV6-5; cdr3_aa: CASSSRTSGAYEQYF
j_call: TRBJ2-5; d_call: TRBD1; v_call: TRBV7-8; cdr3_aa: CASSPRTGTKQETQYF
j_call: TRBJ2-1; d_call: .; v_call: TRBV3-1/TRBV3-2; cdr3_aa: CASSRDSVATTYNEQFF
j_call: TRBJ2-2; d_call: TRBD1; v_call: TRBV4-1; cdr3_aa: CASSQLPGQKRSGELFF
j_call: TRBJ2-3; d_call: TRBD2; v_call: TRBV10-3; cdr3_aa: CGSASGMEGGTDTQYF
j_call: TRBJ2-1; d_call: .; v_call: TRBV18; cdr3_aa: CASSRDSAGVKFF
j_call: TRBJ1-4; d_call: TRBD1; v_call: TRBV9; cdr3_aa: CASSVGAGGGDEKLFF
j_call: TRBJ1-5; d_call: .; v_call: TRBV24-1; cdr3_aa: CATSDPGVEQPQHF
j_call: TRBJ2-3; d_call: .; v_call: TRBV4-2; cdr3_aa: CASSQDRDITDTQYF
j_call: TRBJ2-4; d_call: .; v_call: TRBV2; cdr3_aa: CASSDPQDIQYF
j_call: TRBJ2-3; d_call: TRBD2; v_call: TRBV4-1; cdr3_aa: CASSQTSDRTDTQYF
j_call: TRBJ1-5; d_call: TRBD1; v_call: TRBV15; cdr3_aa: CATGQESNQPQHF
j_call: TRBJ2-1; d_call: .; v_call: TRBV10-2; cdr3_aa: CASSEYQGGQFF
j_call: TRBJ1-3; d_call: .; v_call: TRBV14; cdr3_aa: CASSQDEQSGNTIYF
j_call: TRBJ2-4; d_call: .; v_call: TRBV19; cdr3_aa: CASSIGRGDKNIQYF
j_call: TRBJ1-2; d_call: TRBD1; v_call: TRBV4-3; cdr3_aa: CASSQGQGTYGYTF
j_call: TRBJ1-1; d_call: TRBD1; v_call: TRBV19; cdr3_aa: CASSIKGANTEAFF
j_call: TRBJ1-1; d_call: .; v_call: TRBV18; cdr3_aa: CASSPYRVNTEAFF
j_call: TRBJ2-6; d_call: .; v_call: TRBV30; cdr3_aa: CAWSVEGSGANVLTF
j_call: TRBJ2-5; d_call: .; v_call: TRBV20-1; cdr3_aa: CSASKPGGTGGLAGETQYF
j_call: TRBJ2-2; d_call: .; v_call: TRBV19; cdr3_aa: CASSILRDGGELFF
j_call: TRBJ2-7; d_call: .; v_call: TRBV30; cdr3_aa: CAWSHPGGGGSMGEQYF
j_call: TRBJ1-2; d_call: TRBD1; v_call: TRBV28; cdr3_aa: CASTGDRYGYTF
j_call: TRBJ2-7; d_call: .; v_call: TRBV5-1; cdr3_aa: CASSSGLNYEQYF
j_call: TRBJ2-3; d_call: .; v_call: TRBV5-4; cdr3_aa: CASSAPTRGTDTQYF
j_call: TRBJ2-1; d_call: TRBD2; v_call: TRBV3-1/TRBV3-2; cdr3_aa: CASSQGLSGRDYNEQFF
j_call: TRBJ2-3; d_call: TRBD1; v_call: TRBV28; cdr3_aa: CASRGEDRASTDTQYF
j_call: TRBJ1-4; d_call: TRBD1; v_call: TRBV2; cdr3_aa: CASSSSSQGVQGGLFF
j_call: TRBJ1-1; d_call: .; v_call: TRBV6-5; cdr3_aa: CASRKNQGPEAFF
j_call: TRBJ2-2; d_call: TRBD2; v_call: TRBV30; cdr3_aa: CAWSVTSGNTGELFF
j_call: TRBJ2-7; d_call: TRBD1; v_call: TRBV19; cdr3_aa: CASSIRTGGTYEQYF
j_call: TRBJ1-1; d_call: TRBD1; v_call: TRBV6-6; cdr3_aa: CASSEGAGNTEAFF
j_call: TRBJ2-7; d_call: .; v_call: TRBV28; cdr3_aa: CASSPRTAIYEQYF
j_call: TRBJ2-1; d_call: TRBD2; v_call: TRBV4-1; cdr3_aa: CASSQDRGAGGLSSYNEQFF
j_call: TRBJ1-1; d_call: TRBD1; v_call: TRBV28; cdr3_aa: CASTLSKGANTEAFF
j_call: TRBJ2-3; d_call: TRBD2; v_call: TRBV5-5; cdr3_aa: CASSSTSGVTDTQYF
j_call: TRBJ2-5; d_call: TRBD1; v_call: TRBV5-1; cdr3_aa: CASSPGGWGQETQYF
j_call: TRBJ2-1; d_call: TRBD2; v_call: TRBV29-1; cdr3_aa: CSARGDSGTPPVYNEQFF
j_call: TRBJ2-7; d_call: TRBD2; v_call: TRBV6-5; cdr3_aa: CASAPLAGVYEQYF
j_call: TRBJ2-7; d_call: .; v_call: TRBV4-3; cdr3_aa: CASSRGSQQPYEQYF